This TCR beta chain is drawn from a study of cytomegalovirus exposure and HLA in healthy donors. Regarding donors, all were healthy bone marrow donors. CDR3 size: 17 residues. Germline trimming cut 0 bases from V and 5 bases from J; bases unmatched to any gene: 10. Germline CDR1 SGHVS, CDR2 FQNEAQ. The PCR employed 60 Vbeta primers together with 13 Jbeta primers. The data were produced by immunoSEQ multiplex PCR, yet TCRdb's version contains in-frame clones alone and is incomplete. The sample includes roughly 100,000 clones, approximately 76% of them seen just once. About this clone: No antigen is known for it.

Study-wide results and limits: In a later analysis, a missense DCLRE1C variant was linked to TCR beta V- and J-gene trimming. Follow-up analysis seemed to connect common viral pathogens with several of the most significant clusters identified. TCR beta sequences reportedly predicted most subjects' HLA-A and HLA-B alleles accurately.

This receptor was taken from a man in his forties in good health and CMV-seronegative. The chain links TRBV7-8 to TRBJ2-7, with TRBD1 identical over 10 bases. Specimen: PBMCs. The CDR3 spells CASSLAGDRGGENEQYV. Written as DNA, the CDR3 is TGTGCCAGCAGCTTAGCCGGGGACAGGGGAGGAGAGAACGAGCAGTACGTC.